Below are 25 T cell receptor beta chains sequenced from a single sample in a study of identifying expanded T cells in peripheral blood. The repertoire was sequenced with immunoSEQ multiplex PCR; TCRdb's copy has only in-frame clones and lacks some. The sample consists of roughly 100,000 clones, 87% of them appearing once. The sample taken for sequencing was blood. Receptors originate from a person between 18 and 70 years old in good health.

The J gene is TRBJ2-2, the V gene TRBV6-5, with a possible D match to TRBD2 (6 bases). V lost 4 bases and J lost 0, with 12 bases in between. Germline V gives CDR1 MNHEY, CDR2 SVGAGI. This CDR3 region has 16 residues. CDR3 coding DNA: TGTGCCAGCAGTTGGAAGGGACTCCCGAACACCGGGGAGCTGTTTTTT. Amino acids: CASSWKGLPNTGELFF.

CDR3 protein: CAISESKGGSYNEQFF. The CDR3 region has the DNA TGTGCCATCAGTGAGTCGAAGGGGGGCTCCTACAATGAGCAGTTCTTC. The chain recombines TRBV10-3 with TRBJ2-1; the D gene could be TRBD1 or TRBD2 (6 bases each). The CDR3 extends over 16 amino acids. The germline V gene encodes CDR1 ENHRY and CDR2 SYGVKD. Deletions cut 0 bases from V and 0 bases from J, with 9 bases between.

The V and J genes are TRBV2 and TRBJ2-5, with 10 bases matching TRBD2. The CDR3 length is 16 residues. Unmatched junction bases numbered 12, after V lost 6 bases and J lost 5 bases. Germline V lookup: CDR1 SNHLY, CDR2 FYNNEI. The CDR3: CASSSSLAGVLETQYF. CDR3 bases: TGTGCCAGCAGCTCCTCCCTAGCGGGGGTTTTGGAGACCCAGTACTTC.

The DNA for the CDR3 is TGTGCCAGCAGCTACCGGGACAGGGGTGGAAACACCATATATTTT. Its protein is CASSYRDRGGNTIYF. V usage is TRBV5-6 and J usage is TRBJ1-3, with 10 bases that match TRBD1. The CDR3 has 15 amino acids. Germline V gene data show CDR1 as SGHDT and CDR2 as YYEEEE. The junction had 3 bases not matched to a gene; V was cut back by 3 bases and J by 3 bases.

This clone was seen a handful of times. The rearrangement uses TRBV9 and TRBJ1-1; D may be TRBD1 (5 bases). Trimming cost V 0 bases and J 3 bases, with 6 bases left between them. CDR1 is SGDLS, CDR2 YYNGEE, per germline. The CDR3 length is 13 residues. The CDR3 loop is CASSVEGYTEAFF. DNA of the CDR3: TGTGCCAGCAGCGTAGAGGGGTACACTGAAGCTTTCTTT.

The CDR3 sequence: CASSYSRGSDTEAFF. In nucleotides, the CDR3 is TGTGCCAGCAGTTACTCCAGGGGGTCGGACACTGAAGCTTTCTTT. This chain uses TRBV6-5 with TRBJ1-1; 7 bases match TRBD1. This CDR3 is 15 amino acids long. Germline V CDR1 and CDR2: MNHEY, SVGAGI. V was clipped by 0 bases and J by 3 bases; unmatched bases: 4.

This sequence joins TRBV21-1 and TRBJ1-5; the table's TRBD1 call for D was not verified on the DNA. TRBV21-1 is termed a pseudogene. The CDR3 is 18 residues long. CDR3 region: CASSNRQGWLPFNQPQHF. In DNA, the CDR3 is TGTGCCAGCAGCAACCGACAGGGTTGGCTGCCCTTCAATCAGCCCCAGCATTTT.

The chain combines TRBV6-5 with TRBJ1-1, with D unresolved. The CDR3 is made up of 15 amino acids. Deletions cut 0 bases from V and 3 bases from J, with 11 bases between. Germline V gene data show CDR1 as MNHEY and CDR2 as SVGAGI. The CDR3 region is CASSYSAGFYTEAFF. The CDR3 DNA sequence: TGTGCCAGCAGTTACTCCGCAGGTTTTTACACTGAAGCTTTCTTT.

The chain couples TRBV19 to TRBJ2-7, with TRBD1 identical over 9 bases. CDR3 length equals 20 residues. Per the germline V gene, CDR1 is LNHDA and CDR2 is SQIVND (reference sequence). With 9 bases clipped from V and 5 bases from J, the junction kept 29 bases outside the gene matches. The CDR3 spells CASHSIPPGQGEWGYDEQYF. The CDR3 DNA reads TGTGCCAGCCACTCCATCCCCCCGGGACAGGGTGAATGGGGCTACGACGAGCAGTACTTC.

This clone came up a few times. V and J are TRBV29-1 and TRBJ1-6; D perhaps matches TRBD1 (5 bases). V was pared by 7 bases and J by 7 bases, with 14 bases between. Germline loops: CDR1 SQVTM, CDR2 ANQGSEA. This CDR3 has 13 amino acids. CDR3 amino acids: CSGQRERNSPLHF. The CDR3 DNA reads as TGCAGCGGACAGAGAGAACGGAATTCACCCCTCCACTTT.

The V gene is TRBV25-1, the J gene TRBJ2-1; D is undetermined. CDR1 is MGHDK, CDR2 SYGVNS, per germline. The CDR3 is 13 amino acids. Trimming pared 0 bases from V and 10 bases from J, leaving 10 bases between. The CDR3 protein is CASSEYLVLEQFF. The CDR3 DNA reads as TGTGCCAGCAGTGAATATCTTGTATTAGAGCAGTTCTTC.

This chain links TRBV5-1 with TRBJ1-4, with TRBD1 matching 10 bases. Trimming took 4 bases from V and 8 from J; bases not matched to a gene: 8. CDR1 is SGHRS and CDR2 is YFSETQ in the germline V gene. CDR3 length: 15 amino acids. CDR3 in amino acids: CASSPVPGQGEKLFF. CDR3 nucleotides: TGCGCCAGCAGCCCCGTCCCGGGACAGGGGGAAAAACTGTTTTTT.

This sequence joins TRBV21-1 and TRBJ1-1; no DNA check was done on the table's D call, TRBD1. TRBV21-1 is assigned pseudogene status. The CDR3 extends over 14 amino acids. Here the CDR3 DNA reads TGTGCCAGCAGCAACCAGGGGGAGATCGAGAAAGCTTTCTTT. Translating it yields CASSNQGEIEKAFF.

CDR3 region: CASSQVSGTEAFF. The CDR3 DNA sequence: TGTGCCAGCAGCCAAGTCTCTGGCACTGAAGCTTTCTTT. This chain uses TRBV14 with TRBJ1-1; D not resolved. Trimming removed 1 base from V and 4 bases from J, with 7 bases in between. The CDR3 is made up of 13 amino acids. Per germline, CDR1 SGHDN and CDR2 FVKESK.

V is TRBV5-1 and J is TRBJ1-1, with TRBD1 matching 7 bases. There are 15 residues in the CDR3. V trimming: 3 bases; J trimming: 3 bases; junction bases outside the gene matches: 8. Germline V gene sequence: CDR1 SGHRS, CDR2 YFSETQ. The CDR3 region is CASSYLSGTDTEAFF. The CDR3 DNA sequence: TGCGCCAGCAGCTATTTATCCGGGACAGACACTGAAGCTTTCTTT.

This clone is a singleton in its sample. The genes are TRBV7-2 and TRBJ2-3; D may be TRBD2 (5 bases). CDR1 SGHTA and CDR2 FQGNSA come from the germline V gene. Between the trimmed V and J ends, which lost 0 bases and 5 bases, there was a span of 12 bases. CDR3 length equals 15 residues. As DNA, the CDR3 is TGTGCCAGCAGCTTAGCCGGTACCGAGGGAGATACGCAGTATTTT. The encoded protein is CASSLAGTEGDTQYF. The full variable domain, in which reference TRBV7-2 and TRBJ2-3 provide the parts outside the CDR3, is GAGVSQSPSNKVTEKGKDVELRCDPISGHTALYWYRQSLGQGLEFLIYFQGNSAPDKSGLPSDRFSAERTGGSVSTLTIQRTQQEDSAVYLCASSLAGTEGDTQYFGPGTRLTVL.

V gene TRBV6-5 combines with J gene TRBJ1-2; 7 nucleotides line up with TRBD1. The germline V gene encodes CDR1 MNHEY and CDR2 SVGAGI. V lost 0 bases and J lost 4; bases outside the gene matches: 5. This CDR3 has 15 amino acids. The CDR3 region has the DNA TGTGCCAGCAGTTACTCGGGCAGGGGGACCTATGGCTACACCTTC. Translated, it gives CASSYSGRGTYGYTF.

CDR3 nucleotides: TGTGCCAGCAGCTTGTGGGGGGCCACAGATACGCAGTATTTT. This encodes CASSLWGATDTQYF. The genes are TRBV5-4 and TRBJ2-3, with D perhaps given as TRBD1 or TRBD2 (6 bases each). V lost 1 base and J 2 bases, leaving 8 bases between the germline ends. The CDR3 has 14 amino acids. Germline CDR1 is SGHNT and CDR2 is YYREEE (reference sequence).

This clone was observed a handful of times. V usage is TRBV29-1 and J usage is TRBJ1-1; D is unresolved. The CDR3 has 13 amino acids. Germline assignment: CDR1 SQVTM and CDR2 ANQGSEA. With 4 bases removed from V and 2 bases from J, the gap between germline ends came to 11 bases. Here the CDR3 reads CSVAPRGNTEAFF. The CDR3 DNA is TGCAGCGTTGCCCCCCGGGGTAACACTGAAGCTTTCTTT.

In nucleotides, the CDR3 is TGTGCCATCAGTGAGTCGCTCCTTGGCTCCTACAATGAGCAGTTCTTC. Amino acids: CAISESLLGSYNEQFF. This chain connects TRBV10-3 to TRBJ2-1; D is ambiguous. Germline V gives CDR1 ENHRY, CDR2 SYGVKD. Trimming took off 0 bases at V and 0 bases at J, with 9 bases between the two ends. The CDR3 loop spans 16 amino acids.

The V call is TRBV19, the J call TRBJ1-5, with 10 bases matching TRBD1. This CDR3 contains 17 residues. Germline V gene lookup returns CDR1 LNHDA and CDR2 SQIVND (reference sequence). The V segment lost 2 bases and the J segment 5 bases; nucleotides outside the gene matches: 9. CDR3 DNA sequence: TGTGCCAGTAGTATACCACAGTCGACAGGGGGCTATCAGCCCCAGCATTTT. As protein: CASSIPQSTGGYQPQHF.

V is TRBV18 and J is TRBJ1-2; 7 bases agree with TRBD1. The V segment lost 3 bases and the J segment 8 bases; nucleotides outside the gene matches: 9. The CDR3 extends over 14 amino acids. Germline lookup yields CDR1 KGHSH and CDR2 LQKENI. CDR3 protein: CASSPTDRARGYTF. DNA for the CDR3: TGTGCCAGCTCACCCACCGACAGGGCTAGGGGCTACACCTTC.

V is TRBV7-2 and J is TRBJ2-5; D is unclear. V lost 0 bases and J lost 0, with 2 bases in between. This CDR3 region has 13 residues. Germline CDR1 SGHTA, CDR2 FQGNSA. The CDR3 DNA is TGTGCCAGCAGCTTAGCCAACCAAGAGACCCAGTACTTC. Residues: CASSLANQETQYF.

The rearrangement joins TRBV29-1 to TRBJ2-5; TRBD1 matches 11 bases. CDR3 length equals 11 residues. Losses at the gene ends were 7 bases for V and 9 bases for J; bases not matched to a gene: 4. CDR1 and CDR2 (germline): SQVTM, ANQGSEA. DNA for the CDR3: TGCAGCGCCTTGGACAGGGGGCCCCAGTACTTC. Amino acids: CSALDRGPQYF.

The gene calls are TRBV19 and TRBJ1-5; D is undetermined. V lost 5 bases, J lost 7 bases, and 12 bases lay in between. Germline V gives CDR1 LNHDA, CDR2 SQIVND (reference sequence). The CDR3 is 13 amino acids. CDR3 region: CASSPDWVQPQHF. The DNA of the CDR3 is TGTGCCAGTAGTCCCGATTGGGTGCAGCCCCAGCATTTT.